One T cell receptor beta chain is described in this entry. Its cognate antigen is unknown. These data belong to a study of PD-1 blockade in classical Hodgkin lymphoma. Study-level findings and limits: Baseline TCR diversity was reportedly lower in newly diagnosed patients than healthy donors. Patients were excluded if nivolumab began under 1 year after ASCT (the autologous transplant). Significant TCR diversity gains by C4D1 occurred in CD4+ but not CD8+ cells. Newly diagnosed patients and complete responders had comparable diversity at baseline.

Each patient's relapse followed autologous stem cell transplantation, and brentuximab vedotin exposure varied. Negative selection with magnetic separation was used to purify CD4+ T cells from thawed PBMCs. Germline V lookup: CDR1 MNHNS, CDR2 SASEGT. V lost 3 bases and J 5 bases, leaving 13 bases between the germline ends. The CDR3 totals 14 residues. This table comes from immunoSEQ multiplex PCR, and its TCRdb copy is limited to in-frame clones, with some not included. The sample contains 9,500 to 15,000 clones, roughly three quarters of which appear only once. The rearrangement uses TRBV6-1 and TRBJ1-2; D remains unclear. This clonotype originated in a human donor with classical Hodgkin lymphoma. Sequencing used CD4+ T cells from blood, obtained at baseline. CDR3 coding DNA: TGTGCCAGCAGTGATGTTAGGGTCGGGTATGGCTACACCTTC. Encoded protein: CASSDVRVGYGYTF.